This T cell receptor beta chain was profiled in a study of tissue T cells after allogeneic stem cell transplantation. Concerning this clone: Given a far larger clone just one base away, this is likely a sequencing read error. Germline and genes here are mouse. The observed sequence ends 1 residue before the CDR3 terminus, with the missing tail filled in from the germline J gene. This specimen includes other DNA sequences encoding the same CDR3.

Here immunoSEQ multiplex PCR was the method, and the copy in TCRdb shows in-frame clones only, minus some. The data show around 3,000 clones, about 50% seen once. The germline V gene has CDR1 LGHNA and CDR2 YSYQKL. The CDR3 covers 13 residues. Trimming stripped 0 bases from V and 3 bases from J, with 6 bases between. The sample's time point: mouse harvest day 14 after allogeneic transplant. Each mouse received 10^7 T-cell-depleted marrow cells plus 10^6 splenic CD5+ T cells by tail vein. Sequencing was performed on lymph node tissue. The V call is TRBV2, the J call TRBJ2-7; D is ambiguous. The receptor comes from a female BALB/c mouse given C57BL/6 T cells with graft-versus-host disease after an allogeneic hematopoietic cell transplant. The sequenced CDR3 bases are TGTGCCAGCAGCCAAGATCGCGACTATGAACAGTAC. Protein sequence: CASSQDRDYEQY. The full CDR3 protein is CASSQDRDYEQYF.